This TCR beta chain originates from a study of cytomegalovirus exposure and HLA in healthy donors. The wider study: Earlier, approximately 190 million T cells were analyzed, and fewer than 120 million unique TCR beta sequences were found among them.

CDR1 and CDR2 (germline): ENHRY, SYGVKD. Trimming at V came to 8 bases and at J to 2 bases, leaving 8 bases not matched to a gene. The CDR3 contains 15 residues. The PCR ran on 60 Vbeta and 13 Jbeta primers. In the original workflow: Roughly 10 million shared chains were among the 80 million or so unique TCR beta chains that a later analysis counted. Some clones are missing from TCRdb's copy, which holds only in-frame ones; the method was immunoSEQ multiplex PCR. V and J calls and clone size follow that table, whereas D and trimming were derived from the DNA. The profile shows around 99,000 clones, 65% to 90% of them singletons.

This sequence joins TRBV10-3 and TRBJ1-5, with 8 bases lining up with TRBD1. Sequencing was carried out using PBMCs. The sequence derives from a woman in her twenties or thirties in good health and CMV-seronegative. The CDR3 loop reads CAIGQGLGGNQPQHF. The CDR3 DNA reads TGTGCCATCGGACAGGGTTTGGGAGGCAATCAGCCCCAGCATTTT.